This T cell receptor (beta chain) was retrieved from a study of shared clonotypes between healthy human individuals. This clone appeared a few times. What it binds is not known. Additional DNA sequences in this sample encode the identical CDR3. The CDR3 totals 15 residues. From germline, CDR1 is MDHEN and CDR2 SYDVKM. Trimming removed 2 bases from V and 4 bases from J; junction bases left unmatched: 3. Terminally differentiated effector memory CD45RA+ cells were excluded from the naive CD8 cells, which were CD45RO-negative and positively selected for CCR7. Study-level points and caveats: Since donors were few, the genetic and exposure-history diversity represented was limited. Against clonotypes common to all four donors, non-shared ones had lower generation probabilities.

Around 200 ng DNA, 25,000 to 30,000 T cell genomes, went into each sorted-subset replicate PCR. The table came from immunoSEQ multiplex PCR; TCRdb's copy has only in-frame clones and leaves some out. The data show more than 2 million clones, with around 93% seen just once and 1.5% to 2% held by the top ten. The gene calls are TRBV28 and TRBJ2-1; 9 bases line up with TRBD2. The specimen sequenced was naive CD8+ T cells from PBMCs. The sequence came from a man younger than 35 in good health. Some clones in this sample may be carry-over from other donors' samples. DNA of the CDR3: TGTGCCAGCAGTTTAGTAGCGGGAGCTTACAATGAGCAGTTCTTC. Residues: CASSLVAGAYNEQFF.